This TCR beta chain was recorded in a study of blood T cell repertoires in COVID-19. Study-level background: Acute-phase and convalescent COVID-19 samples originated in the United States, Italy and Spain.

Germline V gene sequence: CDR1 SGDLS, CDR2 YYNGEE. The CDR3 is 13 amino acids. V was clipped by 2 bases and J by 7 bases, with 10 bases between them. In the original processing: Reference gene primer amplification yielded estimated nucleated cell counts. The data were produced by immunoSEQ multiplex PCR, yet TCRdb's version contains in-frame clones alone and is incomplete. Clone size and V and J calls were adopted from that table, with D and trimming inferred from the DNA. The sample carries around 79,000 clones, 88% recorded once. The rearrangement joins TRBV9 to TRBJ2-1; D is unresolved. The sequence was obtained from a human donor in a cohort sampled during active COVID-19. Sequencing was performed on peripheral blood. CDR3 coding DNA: TGTGCCAGCAGCGTGACGCCGGAGAATGAGCAGTTCTTC. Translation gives CASSVTPENEQFF.